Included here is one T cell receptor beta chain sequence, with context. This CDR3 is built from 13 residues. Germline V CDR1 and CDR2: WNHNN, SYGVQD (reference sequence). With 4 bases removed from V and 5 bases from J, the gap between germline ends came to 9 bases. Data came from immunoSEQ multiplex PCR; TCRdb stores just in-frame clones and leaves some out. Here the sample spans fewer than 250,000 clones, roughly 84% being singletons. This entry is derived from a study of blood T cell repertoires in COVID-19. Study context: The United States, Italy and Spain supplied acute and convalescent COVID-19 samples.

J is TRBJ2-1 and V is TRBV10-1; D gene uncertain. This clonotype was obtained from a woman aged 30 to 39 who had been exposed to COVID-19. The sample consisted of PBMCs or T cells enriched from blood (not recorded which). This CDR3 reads CASSGAFNNEQFF. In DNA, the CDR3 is TGCGCCAGCAGTGGGGCCTTCAACAATGAGCAGTTCTTC.